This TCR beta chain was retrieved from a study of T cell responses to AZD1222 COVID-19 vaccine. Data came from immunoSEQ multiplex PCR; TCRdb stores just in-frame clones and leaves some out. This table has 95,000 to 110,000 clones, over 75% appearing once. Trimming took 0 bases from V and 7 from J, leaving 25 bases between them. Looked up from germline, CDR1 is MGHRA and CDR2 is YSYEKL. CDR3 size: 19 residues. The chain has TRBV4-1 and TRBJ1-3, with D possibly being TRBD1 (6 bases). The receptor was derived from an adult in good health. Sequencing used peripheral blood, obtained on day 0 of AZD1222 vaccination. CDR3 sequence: CASSQEVTGSGLGRNTIYF. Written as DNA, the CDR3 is TGCGCCAGCAGCCAAGAGGTAACAGGGTCCGGATTAGGCAGGAACACCATATATTTT.